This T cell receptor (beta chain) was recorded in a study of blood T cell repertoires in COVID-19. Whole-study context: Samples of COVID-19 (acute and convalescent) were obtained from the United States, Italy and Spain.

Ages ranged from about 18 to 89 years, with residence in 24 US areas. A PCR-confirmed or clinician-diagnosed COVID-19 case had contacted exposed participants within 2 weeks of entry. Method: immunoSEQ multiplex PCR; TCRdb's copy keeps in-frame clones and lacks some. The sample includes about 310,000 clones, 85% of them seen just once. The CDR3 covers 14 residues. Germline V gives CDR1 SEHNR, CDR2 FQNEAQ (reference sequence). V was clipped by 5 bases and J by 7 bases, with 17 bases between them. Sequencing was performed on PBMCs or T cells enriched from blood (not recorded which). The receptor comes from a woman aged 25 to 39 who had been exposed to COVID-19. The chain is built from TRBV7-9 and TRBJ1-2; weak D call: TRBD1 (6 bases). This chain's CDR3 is CASSNPDRVRGYTF. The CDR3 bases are TGTGCCAGCAGCAACCCGGACAGAGTGCGTGGCTACACCTTC.